This T cell receptor (beta chain) was profiled in a study of vaccination and CD4 T cells after COVID-19. Across the whole study: The post-vaccine samples came a median around 72 days after dose two (range 14 to 241). Study-level findings and limits: Median roughly 86% of reactive clones detected in convalescent patients emerged only post-vaccination.

Cultured CD4+ T cells had their DNA profiled by the Oncomine TCR Beta short-read assay. TCRdb used MiXCR to reprocess the PCR reads, holding one entry per CDR3 protein. The table records around 15,000 distinct CDR3 sequences, about a third of them present only once. V was clipped by 2 bases and J by 2 bases, with 14 bases between them. CDR1 is KGHDR and CDR2 is SFDVKD in the germline V gene. CDR3 length: 17 residues. Treatment of the sample: roughly 11-day PBMC culture with coronavirus spike peptide pools or control peptides (ViraFEST assay). ViraFEST sequenced TCRs after peptide-pool expansion of antigen-specific T cells. This clonotype was seen a handful of times. The antigen remains undetermined.

The chain carries TRBV24-1 and TRBJ2-2; a possible D gene is TRBD2 (6 bases). The sample was cultured CD4+ T cells from blood. The source is a human donor with COVID-19. The CDR3 reads CATSDSPYGLNTGELFF. The CDR3 bases are TGTGCCACCAGTGATTCCCCTTACGGACTAAACACCGGGGAGCTGTTTTTT.